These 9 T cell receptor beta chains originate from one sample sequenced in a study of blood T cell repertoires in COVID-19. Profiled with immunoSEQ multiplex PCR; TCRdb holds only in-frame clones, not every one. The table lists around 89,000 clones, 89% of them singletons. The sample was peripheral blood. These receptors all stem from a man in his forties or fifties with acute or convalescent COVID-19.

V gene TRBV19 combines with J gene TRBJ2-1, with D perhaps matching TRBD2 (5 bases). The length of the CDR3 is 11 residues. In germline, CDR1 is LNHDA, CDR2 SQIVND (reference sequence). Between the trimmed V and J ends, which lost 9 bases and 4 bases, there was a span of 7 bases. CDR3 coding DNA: TGTGCCAGGGGAGAGTACAATGAGCAGTTCTTC. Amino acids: CARGEYNEQFF.

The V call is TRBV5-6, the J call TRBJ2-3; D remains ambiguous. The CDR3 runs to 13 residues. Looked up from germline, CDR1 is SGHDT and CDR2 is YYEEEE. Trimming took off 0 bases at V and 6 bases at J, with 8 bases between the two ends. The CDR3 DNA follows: TGTGCCAGCAGCTTGGGCGTACCGGATACGCAGTATTTT. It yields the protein CASSLGVPDTQYF.

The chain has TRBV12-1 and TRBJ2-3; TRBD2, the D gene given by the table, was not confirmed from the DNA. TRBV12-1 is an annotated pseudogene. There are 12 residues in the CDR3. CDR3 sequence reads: CASSPTRGREYF. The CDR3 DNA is TGTGCCAGCAGCCCTACTAGAGGGAGGGAGTATTTT.

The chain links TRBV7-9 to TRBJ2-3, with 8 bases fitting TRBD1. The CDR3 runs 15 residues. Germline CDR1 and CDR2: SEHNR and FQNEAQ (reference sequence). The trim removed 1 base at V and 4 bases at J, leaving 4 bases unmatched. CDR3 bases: TGTGCCAGCAGCTTAGGGCAGGGGGCATCAGATACGCAGTATTTT. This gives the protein CASSLGQGASDTQYF.

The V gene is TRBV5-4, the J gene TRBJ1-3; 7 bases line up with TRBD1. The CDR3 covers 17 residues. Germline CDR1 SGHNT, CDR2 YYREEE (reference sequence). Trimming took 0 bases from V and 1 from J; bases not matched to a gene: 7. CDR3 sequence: CASSLGPPDRSGNTIYF. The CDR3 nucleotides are TGTGCCAGCAGCTTGGGCCCCCCGGACAGGTCTGGAAACACCATATATTTT.

This chain's CDR3 is CASGQSFATNEKLFF. CDR3 coding DNA: TGTGCCAGCGGACAGTCGTTTGCAACTAATGAAAAACTGTTTTTT. The rearrangement uses TRBV2 and TRBJ1-4; TRBD1 is a possible D gene (6 bases). Germline V gene data show CDR1 as SNHLY and CDR2 as FYNNEI. The CDR3 is 15 amino acids. V was pared by 8 bases and J by 0 bases, with 13 bases between.

The CDR3 bases are TGTGCCAGCAGCTTCGATCAGCCCCAGCATTTT. This codes for CASSFDQPQHF. This chain connects TRBV5-6 to TRBJ1-5; the D is unclear. The CDR3 is 11 residues long. V lost 2 bases and J lost 5, with 2 bases in between. CDR1 SGHDT and CDR2 YYEEEE come from the germline V gene. Together with reference TRBV5-6 and TRBJ1-5, the CDR3 gives the full variable domain: DAGVTQSPTHLIKTRGQQVTLRCSPKSGHDTVSWYQQALGQGPQFIFQYYEEEERQRGNFPDRFSGHQFPNYSSELNVNALLLGDSALYLCASSFDQPQHFGDGTRLSIL.

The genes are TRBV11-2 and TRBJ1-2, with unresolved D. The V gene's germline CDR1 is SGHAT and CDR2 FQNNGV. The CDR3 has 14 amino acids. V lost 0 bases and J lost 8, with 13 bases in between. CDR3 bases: TGTGCCAGCAGCTTAGAACCAACCGGGAAGGGCTACACCTTC. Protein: CASSLEPTGKGYTF.

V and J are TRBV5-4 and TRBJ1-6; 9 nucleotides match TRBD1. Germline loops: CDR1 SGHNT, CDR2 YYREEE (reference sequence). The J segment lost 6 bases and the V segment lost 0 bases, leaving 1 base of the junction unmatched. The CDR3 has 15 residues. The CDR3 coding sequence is TGTGCCAGCAGCTTGGGGACAGGGGTTAATTCACCCCTCCACTTT. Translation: CASSLGTGVNSPLHF.